The rows below give T cell receptor beta chains drawn from one sample of a study of CD8+ T cells in alopecia areata. This table comes from immunoSEQ multiplex PCR, and its TCRdb copy is limited to in-frame clones, with some not included. The sample consists of under 250,000 clones, around 65% of them appearing once. The source material was CD4+ T cells sorted from blood, sampled at week 44, from a patient treated with tofacitinib. Source of these receptors: a human donor with alopecia areata. Each CDR3 is given without its conserved first and last residue. Each record gives: V gene, J gene, CDR3 protein.

V gene: TRBV29-1
J gene: TRBJ1-2
CDR3 protein: SVARGQGVYGYT

V gene: TRBV30
J gene: TRBJ1-2
CDR3 protein: AWSPTSGGQGSEGYT

V gene: TRBV28
J gene: TRBJ2-7
CDR3 protein: ASRLRSAYEQY

V gene: TRBV27
J gene: TRBJ1-2
CDR3 protein: ASSHRPGANYGYT

V gene: TRBV30
J gene: TRBJ2-7
CDR3 protein: AWSVLQGASEQY

V gene: TRBV6-1
J gene: TRBJ1-6
CDR3 protein: ASSEAGRVSSPLH

V gene: TRBV29-1
J gene: TRBJ2-1
CDR3 protein: SVSGGASSYNEQF

V gene: TRBV29-1
J gene: TRBJ1-5
CDR3 protein: SATGANQPQH

V gene: TRBV19
J gene: TRBJ2-1
CDR3 protein: ASSRPRTGSYNEQF

V gene: TRBV30
J gene: TRBJ2-5
CDR3 protein: AWSVQEQETQY

V gene: TRBV9
J gene: TRBJ2-3
CDR3 protein: ARERGGQY

V gene: TRBV11-1
J gene: TRBJ1-1
CDR3 protein: ASSFQWGAEAF

V gene: TRBV10-3
J gene: TRBJ1-4
CDR3 protein: ATTPGAGEKLF

V gene: TRBV5-6
J gene: TRBJ2-3
CDR3 protein: ASSLATSADTQY

V gene: TRBV5-5
J gene: TRBJ1-1
CDR3 protein: ASSWTDTEAF

V gene: TRBV29-1
J gene: TRBJ1-1
CDR3 protein: SVVALQIRDSEAF

V gene: TRBV11-2
J gene: TRBJ1-1
CDR3 protein: ASSTGTGIILIPTEAF

V gene: TRBV29-1
J gene: TRBJ1-5
CDR3 protein: SVSTGGGNQPQH

V gene: TRBV11-2
J gene: TRBJ2-7
CDR3 protein: ASALAGTGVEQY

V gene: TRBV5-1
J gene: TRBJ1-1
CDR3 protein: ASRITGDTEAF

V gene: TRBV29-1
J gene: TRBJ1-2
CDR3 protein: SVAERNYGYT

V gene: TRBV14
J gene: TRBJ2-3
CDR3 protein: ASSQVRGLSQY

V gene: TRBV5-6
J gene: TRBJ2-7
CDR3 protein: ASRGRGSYEQY

V gene: TRBV30
J gene: TRBJ1-6
CDR3 protein: AWSVLGSYNSPLH

V gene: TRBV15
J gene: TRBJ1-1
CDR3 protein: ATSRGGTRDTEAF

V gene: TRBV15
J gene: TRBJ2-2
CDR3 protein: ATNDRTTNTGELF

V gene: TRBV7-3
J gene: TRBJ2-5
CDR3 protein: ASSLEKTQY

V gene: TRBV21-1
J gene: TRBJ1-6
CDR3 protein: ASSKSVPPLH

V gene: TRBV2
J gene: TRBJ1-6
CDR3 protein: ASNRQGTSPLH

V gene: TRBV7-9
J gene: TRBJ2-3
CDR3 protein: ASSLRAGTDTQY

V gene: TRBV10-2
J gene: TRBJ2-5
CDR3 protein: ASSESNHRAETQY

V gene: TRBV29-1
J gene: TRBJ2-6
CDR3 protein: SVEDQPGANVLT

V gene: TRBV29-1
J gene: TRBJ1-1
CDR3 protein: SVIQPSMNTEAF

V gene: TRBV9
J gene: TRBJ2-3
CDR3 protein: ASSVDIAGVGDTQY

V gene: TRBV29-1
J gene: TRBJ1-1
CDR3 protein: SVEGQYNTEAF

V gene: TRBV19
J gene: TRBJ1-2
CDR3 protein: ASMLVGGSYGYT

V gene: TRBV29-1
J gene: TRBJ2-1
CDR3 protein: SVDRGLNEQF

V gene: TRBV4-3
J gene: TRBJ1-6
CDR3 protein: ASSQTPNNSPLH

V gene: TRBV5-1
J gene: TRBJ2-1
CDR3 protein: ASSTLAGGPRNEQF

V gene: TRBV9
J gene: TRBJ2-1
CDR3 protein: ASSVTGGMYNEQF

V gene: TRBV18
J gene: TRBJ1-2
CDR3 protein: ASSTPNYGYT

V gene: TRBV7-9
J gene: TRBJ1-6
CDR3 protein: ASSLGTGGYNSPLH

V gene: TRBV7-2
J gene: TRBJ1-2
CDR3 protein: ASSLSRNYGYT

V gene: TRBV15
J gene: TRBJ2-4
CDR3 protein: ATSSPGRPIQY

V gene: TRBV27
J gene: TRBJ2-5
CDR3 protein: ASSSPDRETQY

V gene: TRBV4-3
J gene: TRBJ1-1
CDR3 protein: ASSQDSLGLNTEAF

V gene: TRBV9
J gene: TRBJ2-5
CDR3 protein: ASSVSRFGETQY

V gene: TRBV15
J gene: TRBJ2-7
CDR3 protein: ATSRARDYEQY

V gene: TRBV2
J gene: TRBJ2-3
CDR3 protein: ASSSQGVSTDTQY